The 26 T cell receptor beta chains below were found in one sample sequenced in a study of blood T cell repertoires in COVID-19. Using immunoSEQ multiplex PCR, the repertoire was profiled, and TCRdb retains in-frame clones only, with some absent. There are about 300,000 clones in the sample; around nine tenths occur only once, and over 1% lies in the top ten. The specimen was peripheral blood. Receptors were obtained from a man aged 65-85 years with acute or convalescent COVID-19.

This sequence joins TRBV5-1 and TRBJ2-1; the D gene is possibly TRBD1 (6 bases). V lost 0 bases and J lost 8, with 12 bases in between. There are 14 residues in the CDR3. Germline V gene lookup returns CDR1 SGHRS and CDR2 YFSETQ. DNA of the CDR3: TGCGCCAGCAGCTTGGGACAGGTCTTCGATGAGCAGTTCTTC. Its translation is CASSLGQVFDEQFF.

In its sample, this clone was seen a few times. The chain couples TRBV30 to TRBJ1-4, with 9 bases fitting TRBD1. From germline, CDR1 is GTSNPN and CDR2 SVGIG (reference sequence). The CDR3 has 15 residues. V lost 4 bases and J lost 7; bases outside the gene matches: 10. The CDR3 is CAWTLGTGSAEKLFF. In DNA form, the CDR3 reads TGTGCCTGGACCCTTGGGACAGGGTCGGCTGAAAAACTGTTTTTT.

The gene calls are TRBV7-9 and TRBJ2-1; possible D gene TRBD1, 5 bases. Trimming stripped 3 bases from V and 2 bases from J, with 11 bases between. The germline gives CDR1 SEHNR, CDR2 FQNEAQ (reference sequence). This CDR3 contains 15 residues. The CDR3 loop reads CASSFQGSTYNEQFF. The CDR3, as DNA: TGTGCCAGCAGCTTTCAGGGATCCACCTACAATGAGCAGTTCTTC.

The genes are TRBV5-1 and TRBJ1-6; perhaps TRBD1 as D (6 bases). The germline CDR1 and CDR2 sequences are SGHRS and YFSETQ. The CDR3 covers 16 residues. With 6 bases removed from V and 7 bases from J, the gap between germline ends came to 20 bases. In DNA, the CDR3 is TGCGCCAGCAACCCACAGGGAGTGTCTGGGAATTCACCCCTCCACTTT. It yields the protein CASNPQGVSGNSPLHF.

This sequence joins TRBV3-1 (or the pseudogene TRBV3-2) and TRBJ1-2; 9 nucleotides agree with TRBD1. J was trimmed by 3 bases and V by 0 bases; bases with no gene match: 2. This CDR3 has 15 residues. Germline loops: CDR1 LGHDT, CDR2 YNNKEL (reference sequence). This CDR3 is CASSQEGTGHYGYTF. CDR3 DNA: TGTGCCAGCAGCCAAGAGGGGACAGGGCACTATGGCTACACCTTC.

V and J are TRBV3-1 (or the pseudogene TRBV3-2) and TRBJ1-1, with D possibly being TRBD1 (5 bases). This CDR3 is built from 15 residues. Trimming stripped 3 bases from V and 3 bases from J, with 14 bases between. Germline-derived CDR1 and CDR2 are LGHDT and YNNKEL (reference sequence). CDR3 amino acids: CASSQEGRPDTEAFF. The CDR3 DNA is TGTGCCAGCAGCCAGGAGGGACGGCCGGACACTGAAGCTTTCTTT.

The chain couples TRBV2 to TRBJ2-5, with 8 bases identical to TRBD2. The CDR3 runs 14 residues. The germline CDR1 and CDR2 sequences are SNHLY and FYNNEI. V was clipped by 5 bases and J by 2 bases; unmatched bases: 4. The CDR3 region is CASSRLALQETQYF. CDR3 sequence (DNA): TGTGCCAGCAGTAGACTAGCGCTGCAAGAGACCCAGTACTTC.

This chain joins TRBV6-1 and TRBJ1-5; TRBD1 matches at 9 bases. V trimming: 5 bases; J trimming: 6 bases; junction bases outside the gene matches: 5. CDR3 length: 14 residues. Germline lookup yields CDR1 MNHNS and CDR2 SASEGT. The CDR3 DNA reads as TGTGCCAGCAGTACAGGGACAGGGACTCAGCCCCAGCATTTT. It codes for CASSTGTGTQPQHF.

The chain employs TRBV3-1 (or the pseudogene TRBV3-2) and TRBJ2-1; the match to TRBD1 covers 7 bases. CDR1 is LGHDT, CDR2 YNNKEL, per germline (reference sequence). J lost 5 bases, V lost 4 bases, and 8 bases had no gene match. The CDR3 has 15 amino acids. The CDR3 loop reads CASSLRTGLNNEQFF. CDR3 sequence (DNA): TGTGCCAGCAGCCTCAGGACAGGCCTTAACAATGAGCAGTTCTTC.

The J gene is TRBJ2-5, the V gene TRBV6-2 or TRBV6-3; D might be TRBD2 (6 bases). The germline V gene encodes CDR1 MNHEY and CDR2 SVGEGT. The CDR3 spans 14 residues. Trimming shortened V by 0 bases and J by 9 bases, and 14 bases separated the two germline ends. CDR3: CASSYSGSPGAQYF. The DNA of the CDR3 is TGTGCCAGCAGTTACTCAGGTAGTCCGGGGGCCCAGTACTTC.

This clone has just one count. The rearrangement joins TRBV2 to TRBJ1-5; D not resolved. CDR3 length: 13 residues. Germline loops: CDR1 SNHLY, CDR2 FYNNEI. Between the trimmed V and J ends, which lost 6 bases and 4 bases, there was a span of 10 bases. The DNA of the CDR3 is TGTGCCAGCAGGGTGACATGGAATCAGCCCCAGCATTTT. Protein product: CASRVTWNQPQHF.

CDR3 sequence: CATSRDPGRGYTDTQYF. CDR3 sequence (DNA): TGTGCCACCAGCAGAGATCCCGGGAGGGGGTACACAGATACGCAGTATTTT. The J gene is TRBJ2-3, the V gene TRBV15, with 8 positions matching TRBD2. Trimming cost V 0 bases and J 2 bases; bases outside gene matches: 7. This CDR3 contains 17 residues. Germline CDR1 LNHNV, CDR2 YYDKDF (reference sequence).

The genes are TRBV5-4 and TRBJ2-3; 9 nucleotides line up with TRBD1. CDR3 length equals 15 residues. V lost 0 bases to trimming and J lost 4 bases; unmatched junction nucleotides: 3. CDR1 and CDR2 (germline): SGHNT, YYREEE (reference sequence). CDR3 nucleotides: TGTGCCAGCAGCTTGGGGGACAGGGATGCAGATACGCAGTATTTT. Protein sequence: CASSLGDRDADTQYF.

In DNA, the CDR3 is TGTGCCAGCAGTCCGGACAGGCCCTACGAGCAGTACTTC. Encoded protein: CASSPDRPYEQYF. This rearrangement joins TRBV12-3 or TRBV12-4 to TRBJ2-7; 7 bases map to TRBD1. The CDR3 length is 13 residues. V shed 5 bases, J shed 2 bases, and the junction held 3 bases outside the gene matches.

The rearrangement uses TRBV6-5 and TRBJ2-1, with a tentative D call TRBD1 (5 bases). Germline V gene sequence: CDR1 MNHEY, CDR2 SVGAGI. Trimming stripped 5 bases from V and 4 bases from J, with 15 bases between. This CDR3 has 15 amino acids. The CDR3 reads CASSLEDDSYNEQFF. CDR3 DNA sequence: TGTGCCAGCAGTCTCGAGGATGACAGTTACAATGAGCAGTTCTTC.

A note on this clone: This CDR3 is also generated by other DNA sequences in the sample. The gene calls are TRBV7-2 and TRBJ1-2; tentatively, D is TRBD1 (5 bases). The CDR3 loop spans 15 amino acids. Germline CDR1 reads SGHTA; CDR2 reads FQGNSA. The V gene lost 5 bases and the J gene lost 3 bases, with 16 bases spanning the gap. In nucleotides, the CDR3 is TGTGCCAGCAGCCCCCCCCCAGGGTCCTACTATGGCTACACCTTC. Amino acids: CASSPPPGSYYGYTF. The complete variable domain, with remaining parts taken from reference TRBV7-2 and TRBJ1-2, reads GAGVSQSPSNKVTEKGKDVELRCDPISGHTALYWYRQSLGQGLEFLIYFQGNSAPDKSGLPSDRFSAERTGGSVSTLTIQRTQQEDSAVYLCASSPPPGSYYGYTFGSGTRLTVV.

The CDR3 region is CASSSDSYYGYTF. For the CDR3, the DNA is TGCGCCAGCAGTTCGGACAGCTACTATGGCTACACCTTC. The chain is built from TRBV5-1 and TRBJ1-2; tentatively, D is TRBD1 (6 bases). The CDR3 has 13 residues. V shed 5 bases and J shed 3 bases, with 11 bases lying between them. Germline CDR1 is SGHRS and CDR2 is YFSETQ.

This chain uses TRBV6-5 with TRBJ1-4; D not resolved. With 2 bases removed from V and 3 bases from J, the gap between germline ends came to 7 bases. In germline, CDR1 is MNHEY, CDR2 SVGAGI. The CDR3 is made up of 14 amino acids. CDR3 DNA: TGTGCCAGCAGTTACAGTGGGCCTAATGAAAAACTGTTTTTT. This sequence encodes CASSYSGPNEKLFF.

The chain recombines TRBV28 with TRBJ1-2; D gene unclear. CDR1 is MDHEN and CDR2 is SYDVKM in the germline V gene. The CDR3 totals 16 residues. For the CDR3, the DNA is TGTGTCACATGGCGGCCCTTCCCCTTCCTTAACTATGGCTACACCTTC. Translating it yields CVTWRPFPFLNYGYTF.

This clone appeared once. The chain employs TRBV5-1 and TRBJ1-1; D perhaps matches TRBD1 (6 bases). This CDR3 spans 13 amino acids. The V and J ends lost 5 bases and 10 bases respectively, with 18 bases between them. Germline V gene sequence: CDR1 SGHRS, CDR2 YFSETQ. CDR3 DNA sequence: TGCGCCAGCAGGCCCACCGAGGGGGGGACAGCTTTCTTT. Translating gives CASRPTEGGTAFF. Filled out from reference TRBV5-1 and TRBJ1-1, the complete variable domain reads KAGVTQTPRYLIKTRGQQVTLSCSPISGHRSVSWYQQTPGQGLQFLFEYFSETQRNKGNFPGRFSGRQFSNSRSEMNVSTLELGDSALYLCASRPTEGGTAFFGQGTRLTVV.

The CDR3 nucleotides are TGTGCCAGCAGCAAATTAACACCCCTCCACTTT. Encoded protein: CASSKLTPLHF. This rearrangement joins TRBV21-1 to TRBJ1-6. TRBV21-1 is shown as a pseudogene. This CDR3 comprises 11 residues.

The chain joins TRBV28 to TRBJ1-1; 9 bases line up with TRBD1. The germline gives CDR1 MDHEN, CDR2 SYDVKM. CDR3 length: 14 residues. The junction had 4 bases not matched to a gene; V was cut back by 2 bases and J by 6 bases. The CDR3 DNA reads TGTGCCAGCAGTTTACTGGGGACAGGGTCTGAAGCTTTCTTT. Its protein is CASSLLGTGSEAFF.

In nucleotides, the CDR3 is TGTGCCAGCAGCCAAGGACAGAACAATAATTCACCCCTCCACTTT. Residues: CASSQGQNNNSPLHF. V usage is TRBV6-5 and J usage is TRBJ1-6; tentative D call: TRBD1 (6 bases). Germline V gene data show CDR1 as MNHEY and CDR2 as SVGAGI. The CDR3 consists of 15 residues. Trimming cost V 6 bases and J 5 bases, with 14 bases left between them.

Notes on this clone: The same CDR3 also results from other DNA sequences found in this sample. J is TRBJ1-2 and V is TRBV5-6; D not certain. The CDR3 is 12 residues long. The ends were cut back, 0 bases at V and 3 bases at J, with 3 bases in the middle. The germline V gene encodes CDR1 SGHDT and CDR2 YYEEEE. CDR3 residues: CASSLADYGYTF. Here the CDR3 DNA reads TGTGCCAGCAGCTTGGCAGACTATGGCTACACCTTC.

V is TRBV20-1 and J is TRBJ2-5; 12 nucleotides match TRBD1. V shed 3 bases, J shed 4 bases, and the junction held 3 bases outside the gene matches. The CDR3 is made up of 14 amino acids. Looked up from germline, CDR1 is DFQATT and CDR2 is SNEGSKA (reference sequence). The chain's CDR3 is CSASRDRGRETQYF. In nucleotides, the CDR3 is TGCAGTGCTAGTCGGGACAGGGGGCGAGAGACCCAGTACTTC.

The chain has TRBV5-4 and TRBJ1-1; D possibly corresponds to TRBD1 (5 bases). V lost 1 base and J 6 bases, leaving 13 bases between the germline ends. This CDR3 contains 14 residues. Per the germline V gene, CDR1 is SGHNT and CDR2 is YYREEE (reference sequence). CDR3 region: CASSLQGRRAEAFF. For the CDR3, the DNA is TGTGCCAGCAGCTTGCAGGGTAGGAGGGCTGAAGCTTTCTTT.